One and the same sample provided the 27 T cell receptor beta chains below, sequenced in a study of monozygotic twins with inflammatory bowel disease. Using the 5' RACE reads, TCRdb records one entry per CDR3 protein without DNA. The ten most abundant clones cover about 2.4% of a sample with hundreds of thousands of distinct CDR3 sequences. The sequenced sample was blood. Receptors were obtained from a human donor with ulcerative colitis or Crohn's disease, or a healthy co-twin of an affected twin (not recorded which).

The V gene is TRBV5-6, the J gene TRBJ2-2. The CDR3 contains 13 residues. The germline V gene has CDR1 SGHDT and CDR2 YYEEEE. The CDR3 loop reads CASSLGPTGELFF.

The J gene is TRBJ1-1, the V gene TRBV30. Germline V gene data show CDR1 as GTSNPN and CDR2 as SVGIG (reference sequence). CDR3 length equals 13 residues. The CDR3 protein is CAWSDQPNTEAFF. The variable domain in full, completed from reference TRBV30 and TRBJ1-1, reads SQTIHQWPATLVQPVGSPLSLECTVEGTSNPNLYWYRQAAGRGLQLLFYSVGIGQISSEVPQNLSASRPQDRQFILSSKKLLLSDSGFYLCAWSDQPNTEAFFGQGTRLTVV.

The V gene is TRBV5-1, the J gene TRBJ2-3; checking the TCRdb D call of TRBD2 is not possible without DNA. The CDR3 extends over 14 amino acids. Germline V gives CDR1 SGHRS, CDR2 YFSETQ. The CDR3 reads CASSSSGGTDTQYF.

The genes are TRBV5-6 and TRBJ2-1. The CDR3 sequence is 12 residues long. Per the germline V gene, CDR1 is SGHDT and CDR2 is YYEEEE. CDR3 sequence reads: CASSLDGLEQFF.

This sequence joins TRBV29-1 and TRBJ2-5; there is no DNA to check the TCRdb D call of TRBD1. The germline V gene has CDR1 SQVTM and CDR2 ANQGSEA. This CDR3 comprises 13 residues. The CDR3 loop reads CSVEIRGSETQYF. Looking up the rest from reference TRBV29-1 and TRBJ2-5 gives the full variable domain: SAVISQKPSRDICQRGTSLTIQCQVDSQVTMMFWYRQQPGQSLTLIATANQGSEATYESGFVIDKFPISRPNLTFSTLTVSNMSPEDSSIYLCSVEIRGSETQYFGPGTRLLVL.

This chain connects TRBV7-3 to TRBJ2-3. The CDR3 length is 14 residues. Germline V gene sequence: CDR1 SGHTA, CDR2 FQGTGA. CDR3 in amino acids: CASSFGPGTDTQYF.

The CDR3 region is CASSADPGAYTEAFF. The chain employs TRBV6-4 and TRBJ1-1. Germline assignment: CDR1 MRHNA and CDR2 SNTAGT. The CDR3 is 15 amino acids.

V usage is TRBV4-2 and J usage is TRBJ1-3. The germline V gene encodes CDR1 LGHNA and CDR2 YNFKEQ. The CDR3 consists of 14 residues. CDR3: CASSPGNAGNTIYF.

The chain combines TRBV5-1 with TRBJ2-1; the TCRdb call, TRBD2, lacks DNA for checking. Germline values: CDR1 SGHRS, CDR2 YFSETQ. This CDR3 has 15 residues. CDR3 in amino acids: CARSWGGLADNEQFF.

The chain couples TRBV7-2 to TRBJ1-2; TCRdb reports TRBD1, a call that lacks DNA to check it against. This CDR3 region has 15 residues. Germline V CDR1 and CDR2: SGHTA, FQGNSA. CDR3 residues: CASSPQQGANYGYTF. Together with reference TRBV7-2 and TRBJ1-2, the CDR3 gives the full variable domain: GAGVSQSPSNKVTEKGKDVELRCDPISGHTALYWYRQSLGQGLEFLIYFQGNSAPDKSGLPSDRFSAERTGGSVSTLTIQRTQQEDSAVYLCASSPQQGANYGYTFGSGTRLTVV.

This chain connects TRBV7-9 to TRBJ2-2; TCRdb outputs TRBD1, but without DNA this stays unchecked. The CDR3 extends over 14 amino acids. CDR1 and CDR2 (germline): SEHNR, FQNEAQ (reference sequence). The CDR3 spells CASTGQGNTGELFF.

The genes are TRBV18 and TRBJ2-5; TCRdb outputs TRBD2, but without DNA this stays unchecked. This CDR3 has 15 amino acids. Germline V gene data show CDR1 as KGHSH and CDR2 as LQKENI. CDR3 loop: CASSPRSGGGETQYF.

CDR3 amino acids: CASSSSGTRGAEAFF. The V gene is TRBV11-2, the J gene TRBJ1-1. Germline V gene sequence: CDR1 SGHAT, CDR2 FQNNGV. CDR3 length: 15 residues.

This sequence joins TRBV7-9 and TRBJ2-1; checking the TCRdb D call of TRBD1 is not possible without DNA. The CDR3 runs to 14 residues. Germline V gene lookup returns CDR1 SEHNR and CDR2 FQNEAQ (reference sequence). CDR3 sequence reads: CASSLKETGNEQFF.

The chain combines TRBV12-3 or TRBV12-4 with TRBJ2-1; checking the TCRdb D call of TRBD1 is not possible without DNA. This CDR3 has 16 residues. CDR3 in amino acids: CASSPPFYLRGNEQFF.

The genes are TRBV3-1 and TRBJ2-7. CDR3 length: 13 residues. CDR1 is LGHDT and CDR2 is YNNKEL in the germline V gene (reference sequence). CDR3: CASSPLQVYEQYF.

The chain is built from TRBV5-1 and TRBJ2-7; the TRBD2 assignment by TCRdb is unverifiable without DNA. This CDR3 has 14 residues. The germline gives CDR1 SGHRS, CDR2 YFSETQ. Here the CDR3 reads CASSLGAGSNEQYF.

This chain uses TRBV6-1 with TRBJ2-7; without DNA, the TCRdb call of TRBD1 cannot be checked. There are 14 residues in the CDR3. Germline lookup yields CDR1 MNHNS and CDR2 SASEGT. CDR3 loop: CASTTGGGASEQYF.

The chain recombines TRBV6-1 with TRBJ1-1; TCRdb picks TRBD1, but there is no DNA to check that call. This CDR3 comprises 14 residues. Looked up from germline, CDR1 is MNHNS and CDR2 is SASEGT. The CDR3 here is CASRGTGLNTEAFF.

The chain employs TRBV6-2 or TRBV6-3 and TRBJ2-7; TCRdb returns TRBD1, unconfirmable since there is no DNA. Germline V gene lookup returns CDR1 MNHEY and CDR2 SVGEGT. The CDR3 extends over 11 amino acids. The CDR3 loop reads CASADSNEQYF.

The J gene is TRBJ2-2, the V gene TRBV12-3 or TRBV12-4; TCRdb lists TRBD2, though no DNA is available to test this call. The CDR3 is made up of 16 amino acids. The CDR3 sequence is CASTQGLAGRTGELFF.

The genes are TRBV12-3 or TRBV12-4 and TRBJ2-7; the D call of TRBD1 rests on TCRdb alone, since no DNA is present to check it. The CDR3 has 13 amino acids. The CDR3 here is CASSFVQDGEQYF.

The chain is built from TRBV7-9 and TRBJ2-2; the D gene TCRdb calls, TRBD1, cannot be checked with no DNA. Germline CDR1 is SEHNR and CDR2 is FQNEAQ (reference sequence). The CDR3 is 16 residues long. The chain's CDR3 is CASSPRPATNTGELFF.

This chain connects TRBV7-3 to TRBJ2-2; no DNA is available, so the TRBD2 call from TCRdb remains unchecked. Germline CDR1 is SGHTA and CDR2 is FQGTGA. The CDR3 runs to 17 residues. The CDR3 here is CASSLSVERGNTGELFF.

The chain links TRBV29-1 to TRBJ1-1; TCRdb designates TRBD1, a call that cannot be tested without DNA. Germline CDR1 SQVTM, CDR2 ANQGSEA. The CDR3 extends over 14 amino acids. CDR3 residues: CSVEPSGQPAEAFF.

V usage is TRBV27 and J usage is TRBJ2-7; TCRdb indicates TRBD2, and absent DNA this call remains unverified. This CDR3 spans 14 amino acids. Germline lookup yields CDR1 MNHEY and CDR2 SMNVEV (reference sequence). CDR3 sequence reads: CASSSLAGGREQYF.

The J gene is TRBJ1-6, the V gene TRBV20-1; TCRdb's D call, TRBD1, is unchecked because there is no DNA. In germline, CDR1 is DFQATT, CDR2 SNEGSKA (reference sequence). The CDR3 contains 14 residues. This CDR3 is CSARAGTDHSPLHF.